Shown below are 24 T cell receptor beta chains from a single sample sequenced in a study of T cell responses to AZD1222 COVID-19 vaccine. Assay used: immunoSEQ multiplex PCR; TCRdb lists only in-frame clones, some missing. The sample includes fewer than 95,000 clones, around 91% seen only once; the top ten take more than 5%. Specimen: peripheral blood, collected 28 days after the second AZD1222 dose. The receptor set was obtained from an adult who received the AZD1222 COVID-19 vaccine.

This rearrangement joins TRBV5-1 to TRBJ1-1, with 8 positions matching TRBD1. CDR1 and CDR2 from the germline V gene are SGHRS and YFSETQ. The CDR3 sequence is 16 residues long. V shed 4 bases and J 4 bases; nucleotides not matched to a gene: 12. The chain's CDR3 is CASSLLTGAVGTEAFF. The DNA of the CDR3 is TGCGCCAGCAGCCTATTGACAGGGGCGGTGGGCACTGAAGCTTTCTTT.

V and J are TRBV19 and TRBJ2-2; TRBD2 might be the D (6 bases). This CDR3 contains 16 residues. The germline gives CDR1 LNHDA, CDR2 SQIVND (reference sequence). Trimming took off 3 bases at V and 2 bases at J, with 13 bases between the two ends. CDR3: CASSIWAGTNTGELFF. DNA of the CDR3: TGTGCCAGTAGTATTTGGGCGGGGACCAACACCGGGGAGCTGTTTTTT.

CDR3 sequence reads: CASSLRNTGVGYTF. The CDR3 DNA follows: TGTGCCAGCAGCTTAAGGAATACAGGGGTTGGCTACACCTTC. The rearrangement links TRBV5-8 to TRBJ1-2; 7 nucleotides match TRBD1. J lost 7 bases, V lost 2 bases, and 8 bases had no gene match. Germline V lookup: CDR1 SGHTS, CDR2 YDEGEE. The CDR3 has 14 amino acids.

This clone was recorded once. The chain links TRBV10-3 to TRBJ2-1; no clear D gene. V lost 1 base, J lost 7 bases, and 8 bases lay in between. The CDR3 consists of 13 residues. Germline lookup yields CDR1 ENHRY and CDR2 SYGVKD. CDR3 region: CAISEYDRNEQFF. DNA for the CDR3: TGTGCCATCAGTGAGTACGACCGGAATGAGCAGTTCTTC.

This chain connects TRBV7-2 to TRBJ1-2; D perhaps matches TRBD1 (6 bases). Trimming cost V 5 bases and J 8 bases, with 18 bases left between them. This CDR3 region has 14 residues. CDR1 is SGHTA, CDR2 FQGNSA, per germline. The CDR3, as DNA: TGTGCCAGCAGCGTCAGTAGGGGGGCTGTGGGCTACACCTTC. Its protein product is CASSVSRGAVGYTF.

V usage is TRBV19 and J usage is TRBJ1-5; D call uncertain. V was trimmed by 7 bases and J by 0 bases, leaving 19 bases between them. The CDR3 extends over 17 amino acids. The germline V gene has CDR1 LNHDA and CDR2 SQIVND (reference sequence). This CDR3 reads CASIFPLAAYSNQPQHF. The CDR3 DNA reads TGTGCCAGTATTTTCCCTCTGGCAGCGTATAGCAATCAGCCCCAGCATTTT.

The chain couples TRBV30 to TRBJ1-5; the D gene is possibly TRBD1 (6 bases). Trimming took 5 bases from V and 7 from J, leaving 15 bases between them. The CDR3 runs 13 residues. Germline values: CDR1 GTSNPN, CDR2 SVGIG (reference sequence). The CDR3 loop reads CAWSQGFNQPQHF. CDR3 coding DNA: TGTGCCTGGTCCCAGGGGTTTAACCAGCCCCAGCATTTT.

V usage is TRBV14 and J usage is TRBJ1-1; maybe TRBD1 (5 bases). Germline lookup yields CDR1 SGHDN and CDR2 FVKESK. Deletions cut 2 bases from V and 6 bases from J, with 16 bases between. This CDR3 spans 15 amino acids. CDR3 sequence: CASSQTRDWGAEAFF. Here the CDR3 DNA reads TGTGCCAGCAGCCAAACCCGAGATTGGGGCGCTGAAGCTTTCTTT. Complete variable domain (other parts from reference TRBV14 and TRBJ1-1): EAGVTQFPSHSVIEKGQTVTLRCDPISGHDNLYWYRRVMGKEIKFLLHFVKESKQDESGMPNNRFLAERTGGTYSTLKVQPAELEDSGVYFCASSQTRDWGAEAFFGQGTRLTVV.

This chain connects TRBV7-9 to TRBJ1-5; D is ambiguous. The CDR3 is 14 residues long. Germline V gene lookup returns CDR1 SEHNR and CDR2 FQNEAQ (reference sequence). V lost 5 bases and J 6 bases, leaving 14 bases between the germline ends. The CDR3 here is CASSTEAVVQPQHF. In DNA form, the CDR3 reads TGTGCCAGCAGCACGGAGGCGGTTGTTCAGCCCCAGCATTTT.

This rearrangement joins TRBV20-1 to TRBJ2-1, with D perhaps matching TRBD2 (6 bases). This CDR3 region has 11 residues. Trimming shortened V by 6 bases and J by 12 bases, and 15 bases separated the two germline ends. Germline lookup yields CDR1 DFQATT and CDR2 SNEGSKA (reference sequence). The CDR3: CSATMGGGQFF. As DNA, the CDR3 is TGCAGTGCCACCATGGGAGGAGGGCAGTTCTTC.

This chain's CDR3 is CASSFYEGREAFF. In nucleotides, the CDR3 is TGTGCCAGCAGTTTTTATGAGGGCAGAGAAGCTTTCTTT. The chain uses TRBV12-3 or TRBV12-4 and TRBJ1-1; D remains unclear. V was cut by 3 bases and J by 8 bases, with 13 bases left in between. This CDR3 region has 13 residues.

This chain uses TRBV6-2 or TRBV6-3 with TRBJ1-2, with 7 nucleotides matching TRBD1. V lost 0 bases and J lost 2; bases outside the gene matches: 6. This CDR3 is built from 16 residues. CDR1 and CDR2 (germline): MNHEY, SVGEGT. The CDR3 coding sequence is TGTGCCAGCAGTTACTCCGGACAGGAGATAAACTATGGCTACACCTTC. It codes for CASSYSGQEINYGYTF.

The chain has TRBV2 and TRBJ1-1; D unresolved. The CDR3 contains 13 residues. V was pared by 8 bases and J by 0 bases, with 10 bases between. The germline CDR1 and CDR2 sequences are SNHLY and FYNNEI. The CDR3 spells CASDGRVNTEAFF. In nucleotides, the CDR3 is TGTGCCAGCGATGGGCGGGTGAACACTGAAGCTTTCTTT.

About this clone itself: The junction shows a germline mismatch at one end, possibly a read error. The chain is built from TRBV19 and TRBJ1-2; tentative D call: TRBD1 (6 bases). CDR1 LNHDA and CDR2 SQIVND come from the germline V gene (reference sequence). The CDR3 sequence is 19 residues long. The CDR3 DNA reads TGTGCAAGTACTGAGCGGGGCGACGGTACGGGGGCAGCATTCTATGGCTACACCTTC. This codes for CASTERGDGTGAAFYGYTF.

This chain connects TRBV5-1 to TRBJ2-2; the match to TRBD2 covers 8 bases. The trim removed 4 bases at V and 0 bases at J, leaving 2 bases unmatched. The germline V gene has CDR1 SGHRS and CDR2 YFSETQ. The CDR3 runs 15 residues. As DNA, the CDR3 is TGCGCCAGCAGCCCCGGGAGGGCGAACACCGGGGAGCTGTTTTTT. This codes for CASSPGRANTGELFF.

This clone was seen at least ten times. This chain links TRBV25-1 with TRBJ1-6; D might be TRBD1 (6 bases). Germline V gene sequence: CDR1 MGHDK, CDR2 SYGVNS. CDR3 length equals 14 residues. V lost 3 bases to trimming and J lost 10 bases, with 13 bases between them. The CDR3 DNA sequence: TGTGCCAGCAGTGATCCCAGGACAGAGTCACCCCTCCACTTT. Protein: CASSDPRTESPLHF. The full variable domain, rest sourced from reference TRBV25-1 and TRBJ1-6, is EADIYQTPRYLVIGTGKKITLECSQTMGHDKMYWYQQDPGMELHLIHYSYGVNSTEKGDLSSESTVSRIRTEHFPLTLESARPSHTSQYLCASSDPRTESPLHFGNGTRLTVT.

This rearrangement joins TRBV6-5 to TRBJ1-2; D gene ambiguous. V lost 5 bases and J 6 bases, leaving 19 bases between the germline ends. Germline assignment: CDR1 MNHEY and CDR2 SVGAGI. This CDR3 is 15 amino acids long. Here the CDR3 reads CASSSPFEVADGYTF. The CDR3 nucleotides read TGTGCCAGCAGTAGTCCCTTCGAAGTGGCCGATGGCTACACCTTC.

J is TRBJ1-5 and V is TRBV12-5, with D maybe TRBD1 (5 bases). The germline CDR1 and CDR2 sequences are LGHNT and FRNRAP. CDR3 size: 14 residues. V gave up 7 bases and J gave up 2 bases, with 12 bases separating them. The CDR3 sequence is CASDGGYGNQPQHF. The CDR3 bases are TGTGCTAGTGATGGGGGTTATGGCAATCAGCCCCAGCATTTT. Drawing the rest from reference TRBV12-5 and TRBJ1-5, the complete variable domain is DARVTQTPRHKVTEMGQEVTMRCQPILGHNTVFWYRQTMMQGLELLAYFRNRAPLDDSGMPKDRFSAEMPDATLATLKIQPSEPRDSAVYFCASDGGYGNQPQHFGDGTRLSIL.

The chain combines TRBV19 with TRBJ1-1; 7 bases agree with TRBD1. The length of the CDR3 is 16 residues. CDR1 is LNHDA, CDR2 SQIVND, per germline (reference sequence). With V trimmed by 5 bases and J by 0 bases, 9 bases remained unmatched. CDR3 sequence (DNA): TGTGCCAGTAGTCGGGTAGGGGGCGCAGTGAACACTGAAGCTTTCTTT. Translation gives CASSRVGGAVNTEAFF. The variable domain in full, with the rest retrieved from reference TRBV19 and TRBJ1-1, is DGGITQSPKYLFRKEGQNVTLSCEQNLNHDAMYWYRQDPGQGLRLIYYSQIVNDFQKGDIAEGYSVSREKKESFPLTVTSAQKNPTAFYLCASSRVGGAVNTEAFFGQGTRLTVV.

This chain uses TRBV15 with TRBJ1-2; no clear D gene. V lost 5 bases and J lost 1, with 17 bases in between. CDR3 size: 16 residues. Germline CDR1 is LNHNV and CDR2 is YYDKDF (reference sequence). CDR3 loop: CATSRVGSRLNYGYTF. CDR3 coding DNA: TGTGCCACCAGCCGAGTGGGGAGCAGGCTTAACTATGGCTACACCTTC.

This rearrangement joins TRBV6-2 or TRBV6-3 to TRBJ1-2, with D perhaps TRBD1 (6 bases). Trimming stripped 4 bases from V and 6 bases from J, with 18 bases between. The CDR3 has 15 amino acids. Germline V gives CDR1 MNHEY, CDR2 SVGEGT. CDR3: CASSSPGQRTHGYTF. The CDR3 bases are TGTGCCAGCAGTTCTCCGGGACAACGGACCCATGGCTACACCTTC.

This clone was observed a single time. The chain uses TRBV18 and TRBJ2-7; a weak D match, TRBD2 (7 bases). V lost 11 bases and J lost 1, with 15 bases in between. The CDR3 covers 13 residues. Germline V CDR1 and CDR2: KGHSH, LQKENI. The chain's CDR3 is CASNREGSYEQYF. Written as DNA, the CDR3 is TGTGCCTCGAACAGGGAGGGATCCTACGAGCAGTACTTC.

This sequence joins TRBV6-4 and TRBJ2-2; D uncertain. V lost 5 bases to trimming and J lost 3 bases, with 10 bases between them. Per germline, CDR1 MRHNA and CDR2 SNTAGT. The CDR3 consists of 14 residues. The DNA of the CDR3 is TGTGCCAGCAGTACAGACGGGCACACCGGGGAGCTGTTTTTT. This sequence encodes CASSTDGHTGELFF.

The gene calls are TRBV2 and TRBJ1-1, with 7 bases that match TRBD1. The V gene's germline CDR1 is SNHLY and CDR2 FYNNEI. The CDR3 spans 11 residues. The V segment lost 7 bases and the J segment 6 bases; nucleotides outside the gene matches: 2. The CDR3 bases are TGTGCCAGCAACAGGGGACCTGAAGCTTTCTTT. This sequence encodes CASNRGPEAFF.